These 30 T cell receptor beta chains originate from one sample sequenced in a study of molecular identifiers for immune sequencing clone quantification (dated by TCRdb to 2016 to 2018). The library was built by means of PCR. The sequencing machine was an Illumina HiSeq 4000. TCRdb itself trimmed the public reads at Q25 with fastp, ran MiXCR and retained productive beta chains. Each entry is one CDR3 protein sequence, shown with its most common DNA and genes. For this sample there are about 320,000 distinct CDR3 sequences; about 21% appear just once. Approximately 0.84% of the sample is held by the ten biggest clonotypes. The sequencing input was naive CD8+ T cells from blood, with Jurkat cell RNA spiked in. Taken with the paper, the label for cell subset or site translates to: FACS-sorted CD8+CD4-CCR7+CD45RA+ naive T cells. The receptor set was obtained from a human donor in good health. Some libraries in this study had Jurkat cell RNA spiked in.

In this sample, this clonotype turned up many times. The chain uses TRBV20-1 and TRBJ2-5, with D uncertain. V dropped 3 bases and J dropped 2 bases, with 16 bases sitting between them. The CDR3 consists of 15 residues. The germline V gene encodes CDR1 DFQATT and CDR2 SNEGSKA (reference sequence). In DNA form, the CDR3 reads TGCAGTGCTAGTTCGGTTCTCCTGGGGCAAGAGACCCAGTACTTC. The encoded protein is CSASSVLLGQETQYF.

This clonotype showed up many times. This chain connects TRBV21-1 to TRBJ2-6; TRBD1 is the table's D call, not checked against the DNA. TRBV21-1 is assigned pseudogene status. The CDR3 has 20 amino acids. The CDR3 DNA is TGTGCCAGCAGCAAAGAGGTGGGACAGGGGCACAGCTCTGGGGCCAACGTCCTGACTTTC. Translation gives CASSKEVGQGHSSGANVLTF.

This clonotype was recorded at least ten times. J is TRBJ1-1 and V is TRBV7-3; D gene unclear. The CDR3 extends over 15 amino acids. Germline V lookup: CDR1 SGHTA, CDR2 FQGTGA. V lost 1 base to trimming and J lost 1 base, with 10 bases between them. CDR3 bases: TGTGCCAGCAGCTTAATGGGCAGATCGAACACTGAAGCTTTCTTT. Translating gives CASSLMGRSNTEAFF. The full variable domain, completed using reference TRBV7-3 and TRBJ1-1, is GAGVSQTPSNKVTEKGKYVELRCDPISGHTALYWYRQSLGQGPEFLIYFQGTGAADDSGLPNDRFFAVRPEGSVSTLKIQRTERGDSAVYLCASSLMGRSNTEAFFGQGTRLTVV.

This clonotype was counted ten times or more. The chain employs TRBV27 and TRBJ2-5; unclear D gene. The CDR3 extends over 18 amino acids. The germline gives CDR1 MNHEY, CDR2 SMNVEV (reference sequence). Trimming stripped 5 bases from V and 1 base from J, with 23 bases between. The CDR3 sequence: CASSRNSVSWGSQETQYF. DNA of the CDR3: TGTGCCAGCAGTCGCAACAGTGTTTCCTGGGGATCCCAAGAGACCCAGTACTTC.

On this clonotype itself: Given a much more abundant clone one base away, this may be a read error. V and J are TRBV7-9 and TRBJ2-3, with D tentatively TRBD1 or TRBD2 (5 bases each). The CDR3 is made up of 15 amino acids. Germline V lookup: CDR1 SEHNR, CDR2 FQNEAQ (reference sequence). The DNA of the CDR3 is TGTGTCAGCAGCTTAGGGGCAGGGAGCCCAGATACGCAGTATTTT. Its translation: CVSSLGAGSPDTQYF.

This clonotype occurred many times. V and J are TRBV4-3 and TRBJ1-2; 7 bases are a match to TRBD1. Germline assignment: CDR1 LGHNA and CDR2 YSLEER. V shed 2 bases and J 4 bases; nucleotides not matched to a gene: 7. CDR3 length: 15 residues. The CDR3: CASSQYTGASYGYTF. In DNA form, the CDR3 reads TGCGCCAGCAGCCAATATACAGGGGCGAGCTATGGCTACACCTTC.

This clonotype came up many times. The chain employs TRBV9 and TRBJ2-3; 10 bases line up with TRBD2. CDR1 is SGDLS and CDR2 is YYNGEE in the germline V gene. CDR3 length equals 17 residues. Germline trimming cut 0 bases from V and 6 bases from J; bases unmatched to any gene: 10. CDR3 bases: TGTGCCAGCAGCGTAGAACGGAGCGGGGGGGCCGGGGATACGCAGTATTTT. Protein: CASSVERSGGAGDTQYF.

Only a few counts were recorded for this clonotype. CDR3 sequence (DNA): TGTGCCAGCAGTTCCGGGACGTCAGCCCTCCACTTT. Translated, it gives CASSSGTSALHF. The genes are TRBV6-2 or TRBV6-3 and TRBJ1-6; weak D call: TRBD1 (5 bases). Trimming left V 4 bases short and J 14 bases short, with 12 bases between. CDR1 is MNHEY and CDR2 is SVGEGT in the germline V gene. The CDR3 loop spans 12 amino acids.

Note on this clonotype: This may be a read error: a much more frequent sequence differs by one nucleotide. This chain links TRBV4-3 with TRBJ1-6; tentatively, D is TRBD1 (6 bases). This CDR3 comprises 15 residues. Germline V CDR1 and CDR2: LGHNA, YSLEER. The V end lost 4 bases, the J end lost 5 bases, and 12 bases lay between the germline ends. CDR3 loop: CASSLRQENNSPLHF. The CDR3 DNA is TGCGCCAGCAGCCTCCGACAGGAAAATAATTCACCCCTCCACTTT.

Ten or more counts support this clonotype. The chain joins TRBV4-1 to TRBJ2-3, with 9 bases identical to TRBD1. The CDR3 covers 15 residues. Trimming cost V 4 bases and J 6 bases; bases outside gene matches: 8. Germline V gene data show CDR1 as MGHRA and CDR2 as YSYEKL. The CDR3, as DNA: TGCGCCAGCAGCCCGCCGGGACAGGGAGGGGATACGCAGTATTTT. Protein product: CASSPPGQGGDTQYF.

In regard to this clonotype: A much larger clonotype is one base distant, so this may be a read error. The rearrangement uses TRBV6-2 or TRBV6-3 and TRBJ1-1, with D hard to call. CDR1 MNHEY and CDR2 SVGEGT come from the germline V gene. The CDR3 is made up of 13 amino acids. CDR3 bases: TGTGCCAGCAGATACTCCCTAGCGTCTGAAGCTTTCTTT. As protein: CASRYSLASEAFF.

Of note for this clonotype: A much larger clone is a single base away; this may be a read error. The chain has TRBV12-3 or TRBV12-4 and TRBJ2-3; D may match TRBD1 or TRBD2 (5 bases each). V lost 6 bases, J lost 3 bases, and 25 bases lay in between. The CDR3 loop spans 18 amino acids. The CDR3 bases are TGTGCCAGCAGCGCAAAGCGGTATGGTGGGGGTTTGACAGATACGCAGTATTTT. It translates to CASSAKRYGGGLTDTQYF.

This clonotype showed up many times. V is TRBV19 and J is TRBJ1-5, with D unclear. V lost 3 bases and J 0 bases, leaving 9 bases between the germline ends. CDR1 and CDR2 from the germline V gene are LNHDA and SQIVND (reference sequence). The CDR3 is 15 residues long. The CDR3 DNA is TGTGCCAGTAGTATCAACGCTTATAGCAATCAGCCCCAGCATTTT. This encodes CASSINAYSNQPQHF.

This clonotype was counted a few times. The gene calls are TRBV3-1 and TRBJ2-3; TRBD2 matches at 7 bases. The CDR3 is 16 amino acids. The V and J ends lost 3 bases and 3 bases, in that order; junction bases with no gene match: 9. Germline V gene lookup returns CDR1 LGHDT and CDR2 YNNKEL (reference sequence). The CDR3 is CASSQRPSGTTDTQYF. CDR3 nucleotides: TGTGCCAGCAGCCAGCGTCCTAGCGGCACTACAGATACGCAGTATTTT.

The chain combines TRBV19 with TRBJ2-1, with TRBD2 matching over 7 bases. The ends lost 3 bases at V and 0 bases at J; junction bases unmatched: 8. CDR3 length: 17 residues. Per germline, CDR1 LNHDA and CDR2 SQIVND (reference sequence). This CDR3 reads CASSISSAGTSYNEQFF. CDR3 bases: TGTGCCAGTAGTATTTCCTCAGCGGGAACCTCCTACAATGAGCAGTTCTTC.

With regard to this clonotype: This is likely a read error, given that the CDR3 carries no conserved phenylalanine or tryptophan at its end. CDR3 residues: CASSIRDRDNQPQHS. CDR3 coding DNA: TGTGCCAGTAGTATTCGGGACAGGGACAATCAGCCCCAGCATTCT. The chain recombines TRBV19 with TRBJ1-5, with 9 bases lining up with TRBD1. Germline V gives CDR1 LNHDA, CDR2 SQIVND (reference sequence). CDR3 length: 15 residues. After removal of 3 bases from V and 3 bases from J, the junction contained 3 bases not matched to a gene.

Note on this clonotype: A much larger clonotype is one base distant, so this may be a read error. CDR3 in amino acids: CASSLALGAGTQYF. The DNA of the CDR3 is TGTGCCAGCAGTTTGGCCCTAGGGGCTGGTACGCAGTATTTT. The chain combines TRBV27 with TRBJ2-3, with D maybe TRBD1 (5 bases). The V and J ends lost 3 bases and 8 bases respectively, with 15 bases between them. The CDR3 length is 14 residues. Germline assignment: CDR1 MNHEY and CDR2 SMNVEV (reference sequence).

At least ten counts were recorded for this clonotype. The chain is built from TRBV6-5 and TRBJ1-3, with no clear D. CDR1 and CDR2 from the germline V gene are MNHEY and SVGAGI. V shed 1 base and J shed 11 bases, with 12 bases lying between them. CDR3 length equals 13 residues. The CDR3 loop reads CASSYYPDSSIYF. The CDR3 nucleotides are TGTGCCAGCAGTTACTACCCGGATTCCTCCATATATTTT.

This clonotype was observed a single time. It may be a read error: a sequence one base away is much more abundant. CDR3 amino acids: CASSLNRGMNAEAFF. The CDR3, as DNA: TGTGCCAGCAGCTTAAACAGAGGGATGAACGCTGAAGCTTTCTTT. V is TRBV7-2 and J is TRBJ1-1; D unclear. Germline V lookup: CDR1 SGHTA, CDR2 FQGNSA. The CDR3 totals 15 residues.

This clonotype has ten or more counts. V and J are TRBV7-9 and TRBJ2-3; D not certain. Germline values: CDR1 SEHNR, CDR2 FQNEAQ (reference sequence). V lost 2 bases to trimming and J lost 2 bases, with 11 bases between them. This CDR3 comprises 15 residues. The CDR3, as DNA: TGTGCCAGCAGCTTACCCGGCTCAGTCACAGATACGCAGTATTTT. It codes for CASSLPGSVTDTQYF.

Concerning this clonotype: A much bigger clone sits one base away, suggesting this may be a read error. The V and J genes are TRBV27 and TRBJ2-7; D possibly corresponds to TRBD1 (7 bases). With 5 bases removed from V and 6 bases from J, the gap between germline ends came to 17 bases. Germline CDR1 is MNHEY and CDR2 is SMNVEV (reference sequence). The CDR3 contains 14 residues. The DNA for the CDR3 is TGTGCCAGCAGTCCCCAGGGGGGTGAGAGCGAGCAGTACTTC. The encoded protein is CASSPQGGESEQYF.

At least ten counts were recorded for this clonotype. J is TRBJ2-3 and V is TRBV7-9, with D tentatively TRBD1 (7 bases). V lost 2 bases and J 4 bases, leaving 19 bases between the germline ends. This CDR3 is 17 amino acids long. Germline CDR1 SEHNR, CDR2 FQNEAQ (reference sequence). The CDR3 DNA follows: TGTGCCAGCAGCTTAACTCCTTCAGGGGGGAGCTCAGATACGCAGTATTTT. It specifies CASSLTPSGGSSDTQYF.

This clonotype was counted between two and nine times. The J gene is TRBJ2-3, the V gene TRBV4-1; 9 nucleotides match TRBD2. Germline CDR1 reads MGHRA; CDR2 reads YSYEKL. The V and J ends lost 0 bases and 6 bases, in that order; junction bases with no gene match: 4. The CDR3 length is 15 residues. The CDR3: CASSQEIAGVDTQYF. The CDR3 DNA sequence: TGCGCCAGCAGCCAAGAAATAGCGGGGGTTGATACGCAGTATTTT.

This clonotype appeared many times. The V call is TRBV6-5, the J call TRBJ1-1, with D hard to call. Germline CDR1 reads MNHEY; CDR2 reads SVGAGI. The CDR3 contains 12 residues. Deletions cut 2 bases from V and 8 bases from J, with 9 bases between. The CDR3 reads CASSYRAGEAFF. CDR3 bases: TGTGCCAGCAGTTACCGGGCAGGCGAAGCTTTCTTT.

This clonotype was seen at least ten times. The V call is TRBV7-2, the J call TRBJ2-2; D may be TRBD1 (5 bases). The CDR3 runs to 14 residues. V lost 2 bases, J lost 4 bases, and 8 bases lay in between. Germline values: CDR1 SGHTA, CDR2 FQGNSA. The CDR3 DNA reads TGTGCCAGCAGCTTATTTGGGGCCACCGGGGAGCTGTTTTTT. It translates to CASSLFGATGELFF. Drawing the rest from reference TRBV7-2 and TRBJ2-2, the complete variable domain is GAGVSQSPSNKVTEKGKDVELRCDPISGHTALYWYRQSLGQGLEFLIYFQGNSAPDKSGLPSDRFSAERTGGSVSTLTIQRTQQEDSAVYLCASSLFGATGELFFGEGSRLTVL.

Regarding this clonotype: This clone may be a read error of a much larger clone one base away. This chain connects TRBV7-9 to TRBJ1-4; 9 bases are shared with TRBD1. Germline CDR1 reads SEHNR; CDR2 reads FQNEAQ (reference sequence). The trim removed 11 bases at V and 6 bases at J, leaving 4 bases unmatched. The CDR3 is 12 amino acids. CDR3 sequence reads: CARRTGDEKLFF. The CDR3 region has the DNA TGTGCCCGCCGGACAGGGGATGAAAAACTGTTTTTT.

Concerning this clonotype: Given a much more abundant clone one base away, this may be a read error. The chain employs TRBV6-2 or TRBV6-3 and TRBJ1-5; the D gene is possibly TRBD1 (5 bases). The CDR3 runs 15 residues. CDR1 and CDR2 from the germline V gene are MNHEY and SVGEGT. This chain's CDR3 is CAGSTRQSSNQPQHF. As DNA, the CDR3 is TGTGCCGGCAGTACCAGACAGTCTAGCAATCAGCCCCAGCATTTT.

The sample holds one count of this clonotype. One base away lies a much larger clone, so this may be a sequencing read error. The conserved closing phenylalanine or tryptophan is absent in this CDR3, likely reflecting a read error. Here the CDR3 reads CASSLFNEQFS. CDR3 DNA: TGTGCCAGCAGTTTATTCAATGAGCAGTTCTCC. The chain couples TRBV28 to TRBJ2-1; D gene uncertain. This CDR3 contains 11 residues. The germline V and J ends were trimmed by 1 base and 6 bases, with 1 base remaining between them. Germline CDR1 is MDHEN and CDR2 is SYDVKM.

The genes are TRBV12-3 or TRBV12-4 and TRBJ2-2, with D perhaps TRBD2 (6 bases). Deletions cut 6 bases from V and 4 bases from J, with 12 bases between. The CDR3 sequence is 14 residues long. The CDR3 sequence is CASSPGGSTGELFF. The CDR3 region has the DNA TGTGCCAGCAGCCCCGGGGGTTCCACCGGGGAGCTGTTTTTT.

The table lists this clonotype with a few counts. The chain is built from TRBV11-1 and TRBJ2-7, with D hard to call. This CDR3 region has 15 residues. Deletions cut 1 base from V and 1 base from J, with 11 bases between. Germline-derived CDR1 and CDR2 are SGHAT and FQDESV (reference sequence). CDR3 sequence (DNA): TGTGCCAGCAGCTTAGAGAGACGGCTTTCCTACGAGCAGTACTTC. Translated: CASSLERRLSYEQYF. Variable domain in full (rest from reference TRBV11-1 and TRBJ2-7): EAEVAQSPRYKITEKSQAVAFWCDPISGHATLYWYRQILGQGPELLVQFQDESVVDDSQLPKDRFSAERLKGVDSTLKIQPAELGDSAMYLCASSLERRLSYEQYFGPGTRLTVT.